This is a list of T cell receptor beta chains from one sample in a study of technical replicates of blood from several donors. The protocol was immunoSEQ multiplex PCR, while the TCRdb copy is restricted to in-frame clones and leaves out a portion. The repertoire holds about 50,000 clones, about 95% seen once, with approximately 3.4% in the top ten. The sample comprised PBMCs. These receptors were taken from a human donor in good health. Some clones in this sample may be carry-over from other donors' samples. The CDR3 runs from the conserved cysteine through the conserved F or W. Each record gives: V gene, J gene, D gene, CDR3 protein, CDR3 DNA. D genes are given only for firm matches.

>TRBV14|TRBJ2-7|-
CASSQVHGDYEQYF
TGTGCCAGCAGCCAAGTTCATGGAGACTACGAGCAGTACTTC
>TRBV9|TRBJ2-5|TRBD2
CASSTRGGGETQYF
TGTGCCAGCAGCACTCGGGGGGGCGGGGAGACCCAGTACTTC
>TRBV5-1|TRBJ2-7|-
CASSFEGGRYEQYF
TGCGCCAGCAGCTTTGAGGGGGGGCGGTACGAGCAGTACTTC
>TRBV19|TRBJ2-1|TRBD1
CASSIGRDRADEQFF
TGTGCCAGTAGTATAGGAAGGGACAGGGCCGATGAGCAGTTCTTC
>TRBV5-1|TRBJ2-1|-
CASSLYAGSYNEQFF
TGCGCCAGCAGCTTGTACGCGGGCTCCTACAATGAGCAGTTCTTC
>TRBV7-3|TRBJ2-2|TRBD2
CASSPYQRGTGELFF
TGTGCCAGCAGCCCTTACCAGCGGGGGACCGGGGAGCTGTTTTTT
>TRBV9|TRBJ2-5|TRBD2
CASSVVDGGARETQYF
TGTGCCAGCAGCGTAGTCGACGGGGGGGCCCGAGAGACCCAGTACTTC
>TRBV11-2|TRBJ2-7|TRBD1
CASSLDLTGGYEQYF
TGTGCCAGCAGCTTAGACCTGACAGGGGGCTACGAGCAGTACTTC
>TRBV5-5|TRBJ2-7|TRBD2
CASSLGVPGGGLFYEQYF
TGTGCCAGCAGTTTGGGGGTTCCGGGTGGGGGACTATTCTACGAGCAGTACTTC
>TRBV9|TRBJ2-3|-
CASSVGRGSGGAYTDTQYF
TGTGCCAGCAGCGTAGGAAGGGGGTCGGGAGGAGCCTACACAGATACGCAGTATTTT
>TRBV6-4|TRBJ2-2|-
CARGGHSNTGELFF
TGTGCCAGAGGGGGACACTCGAACACCGGGGAGCTGTTTTTT